The 8 T cell receptor beta chains reported below all come from one sample, sequenced in a study of brain T cells in children with intractable seizures. The table came from immunoSEQ multiplex PCR; TCRdb's copy has only in-frame clones and leaves some out. The data hold 75,000 to 80,000 clones, with about 93% observed a single time. The sample in question was peripheral blood, obtained at surgery. Receptors originate from a boy in the first two years of life with tuberous sclerosis and intractable seizures.

The chain employs TRBV29-1 and TRBJ2-7; D unclear. Trimming left V 6 bases short and J 0 bases short, with 12 bases between. Germline V gene lookup returns CDR1 SQVTM and CDR2 ANQGSEA. This CDR3 spans 13 amino acids. The DNA of the CDR3 is TGCAGCGTCAGAACCTCCAGCTCCTACGAGCAGTACTTC. Translating it yields CSVRTSSSYEQYF.

This chain connects TRBV7-3 to TRBJ2-1; 9 bases agree with TRBD1. CDR3 size: 18 residues. Germline CDR1 SGHTA, CDR2 FQGTGA. The V segment lost 6 bases and the J segment 5 bases; nucleotides outside the gene matches: 17. The CDR3: CASSANVLYGTGHNEQFF. DNA of the CDR3: TGTGCCAGCAGTGCTAACGTTCTATACGGGACAGGGCACAATGAGCAGTTCTTC.

CDR3 loop: CASNGQRSTEAFF. Here the CDR3 DNA reads TGTGCCAGCAACGGACAGCGGAGCACTGAAGCTTTCTTT. This chain links TRBV2 with TRBJ1-1; D might be TRBD1 (6 bases). The CDR3 runs to 13 residues. Deletions cut 7 bases from V and 4 bases from J, with 13 bases between. Germline loops: CDR1 SNHLY, CDR2 FYNNEI. Complete variable domain (other parts from reference TRBV2 and TRBJ1-1): EPEVTQTPSHQVTQMGQEVILRCVPISNHLYFYWYRQILGQKVEFLVSFYNNEISEKSEIFDDQFSVERPDGSNFTLKIRSTKLEDSAMYFCASNGQRSTEAFFGQGTRLTVV.

The gene calls are TRBV5-6 and TRBJ1-2, with D possibly being TRBD1 (5 bases). Germline V gene lookup returns CDR1 SGHDT and CDR2 YYEEEE. The ends were cut back, 5 bases at V and 3 bases at J, with 20 bases in the middle. The CDR3 has 16 amino acids. The CDR3 DNA reads TGTGCCAGCAGAGTTTCCCTAGGGGCCTTCGACTATGGCTACACCTTC. Protein product: CASRVSLGAFDYGYTF.

This sequence joins TRBV29-1 and TRBJ1-4; no definite D call. The length of the CDR3 is 12 residues. The germline V gene encodes CDR1 SQVTM and CDR2 ANQGSEA. Trimming removed 8 bases from V and 4 bases from J, with 11 bases in between. The CDR3: CSPEGCNEKLFF. Written as DNA, the CDR3 is TGCAGCCCCGAGGGATGTAATGAAAAACTGTTTTTT.

This clone has a single count. The chain is built from TRBV6-6 and TRBJ1-2; TRBD1 is a possible D gene (6 bases). Trimming left V 2 bases short and J 8 bases short, with 15 bases between. The CDR3 is made up of 14 amino acids. The V gene's germline CDR1 is MNHNY and CDR2 SVGAGI (reference sequence). CDR3 DNA: TGTGCCAGCAGTTACGGGAATGGGGGGGGCGGCTACACCTTC. It yields the protein CASSYGNGGGGYTF.

With regard to this clone: A junction end diverges from the germline sequence, so it may reflect a read error. J is TRBJ1-4 and V is TRBV30; D remains unclear. Germline CDR1 reads GTSNPN; CDR2 reads SVGIG (reference sequence). The length of the CDR3 is 14 residues. CDR3 sequence reads: CAWGVDSTNGKLFF. CDR3 bases: TGTGCCTGGGGGGTTGACTCAACTAATGGAAAACTGTTTTTT.

V is TRBV24-1 and J is TRBJ2-2; 7 positions match TRBD2. With V trimmed by 9 bases and J by 0 bases, 3 bases remained unmatched. Germline CDR1 reads KGHDR; CDR2 reads SFDVKD. The CDR3 runs 14 residues. The chain's CDR3 is CATASGTNTGELFF. The CDR3 DNA follows: TGTGCCACCGCAAGCGGGACGAACACCGGGGAGCTGTTTTTT.